This T cell receptor (beta chain) was identified in a study of identifying expanded T cells in peripheral blood. CDR3 length: 14 amino acids. Germline CDR1 and CDR2: SGHVS and FQNEAQ. V was clipped by 6 bases and J by 6 bases; unmatched bases: 6. TCRdb's table, derived via immunoSEQ multiplex PCR, lists solely in-frame clones and lacks some. Among approximately 86,000 clones listed, 85% were seen once. The sequence was collected from a person between 18 and 75 years old in good health. The sequenced sample consisted of blood. The chain combines TRBV7-8 with TRBJ1-3, with 9 positions matching TRBD1. The CDR3 nucleotides are TGTGCCAGCAGACCCACAGGGGGCTCAAACACCATATATTTT. This codes for CASRPTGGSNTIYF.